One T cell receptor beta chain is described in this entry. Germline CDR1 reads SGHTA; CDR2 reads FQGNSA. After removal of 1 base from V and 5 bases from J, the junction contained 9 bases not matched to a gene. The CDR3 has 17 residues. Here immunoSEQ multiplex PCR was the method, and the copy in TCRdb shows in-frame clones only, minus some. The sample lists tens of thousands of clones, roughly 70% occurring once. The data stem from a study of T cells in tumors after PD-1 blockade. The source of this sequence is a human donor with basal cell carcinoma. The chain employs TRBV7-2 and TRBJ2-3; 10 nucleotides align to TRBD2. The sequencing used PBMCs, collected after anti-PD-1 treatment. CDR3 nucleotide sequence: TGTGCCAGCAGCTTAGGTCGGCTAGCGGGGGCGGGAGATACGCAGTATTTT. Protein sequence: CASSLGRLAGAGDTQYF.